The 5 T cell receptor beta chains given below trace back to one sample, sequenced in a study of blood T cells in healthy people across ages. The use of a sample-barcoded 5' primer and a J-beta primer mix characterized a second PCR of roughly 6 to 11 cycles. TCRdb re-analysed the 5' RACE reads in MiXCR, keeping a single row per CDR3 protein. The sample carries about 930,000 distinct CDR3 sequences, roughly 29% recorded once. The sample was also reused in another study, on T cells of mothers and their children.

The specimen was blood. The receptors were sampled from a woman aged 40 to 50 in good health.

The genes are TRBV20-1 and TRBJ2-5, with 9 bases matching TRBD2. Germline lookup yields CDR1 DFQATT and CDR2 SNEGSKA (reference sequence). V dropped 6 bases and J dropped 5; count of bases not matched to a gene: 10. The CDR3 contains 14 residues. The CDR3 DNA sequence: TGCAGTGCCCGGACTAGCGCGGTTTCTGAGACCCAGTACTTC. Amino acids: CSARTSAVSETQYF.

This chain joins TRBV28 and TRBJ2-7, with 10 nucleotides matching TRBD1. J gave up 2 bases and V 4 bases, and 8 bases lay outside the gene matches. The CDR3 is 16 residues long. CDR1 and CDR2 from the germline V gene are MDHEN and SYDVKM. The DNA of the CDR3 is TGTGCCAGCAGTTACCGATCCGGGACAGGGGCCTACGAGCAGTACTTC. It encodes CASSYRSGTGAYEQYF.

The J gene is TRBJ1-1, the V gene TRBV10-3; 9 positions match TRBD1. This CDR3 comprises 16 residues. Germline V gene sequence: CDR1 ENHRY, CDR2 SYGVKD. J lost 0 bases, V lost 5 bases, and 7 bases had no gene match. The CDR3 DNA is TGTGCCATCAGTCCGGGACAGGGATTAATGAACACTGAAGCTTTCTTT. This codes for CAISPGQGLMNTEAFF.

Notes on this clonotype: A much larger clone differs from this one at a single base, so this may be a read error. The chain employs TRBV4-1 and TRBJ2-7, with 14 positions matching TRBD2. J lost 6 bases, V lost 1 base, and 5 bases had no gene match. CDR1 is MGHRA, CDR2 YSYEKL, per germline. The CDR3 extends over 16 amino acids. CDR3 in DNA: TGCGCCAGCAGCCAAGTGCGGACTAGCGGGGGGAGCGAGCAGTACTTC. It translates to CASSQVRTSGGSEQYF.

About this clonotype: A read error is likely, as this CDR3 ends without the conserved phenylalanine or tryptophan. The V and J genes are TRBV29-1 and TRBJ2-7, with a tentative D call TRBD1 (6 bases). The germline gives CDR1 SQVTM, CDR2 ANQGSEA. The CDR3 length is 13 residues. The CDR3 sequence is CSVEGGGGYEQYY. The CDR3 region has the DNA TGCAGCGTAGAAGGGGGTGGGGGCTACGAGCAGTACTAC.